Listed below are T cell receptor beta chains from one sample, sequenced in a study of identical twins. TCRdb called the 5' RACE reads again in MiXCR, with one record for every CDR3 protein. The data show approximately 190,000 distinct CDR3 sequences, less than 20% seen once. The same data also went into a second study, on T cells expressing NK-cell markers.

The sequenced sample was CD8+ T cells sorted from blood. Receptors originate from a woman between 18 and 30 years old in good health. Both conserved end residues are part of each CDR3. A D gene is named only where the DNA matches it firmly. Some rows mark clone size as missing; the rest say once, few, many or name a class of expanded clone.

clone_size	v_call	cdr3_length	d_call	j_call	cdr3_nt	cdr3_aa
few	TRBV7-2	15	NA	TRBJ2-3	TGTGCCAGCAGCTTCGGGACCCGTGGCCCAGATACGCAGTATTTT	CASSFGTRGPDTQYF
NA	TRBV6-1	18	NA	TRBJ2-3	TGTGCCAGCAGTCCGGGACTCGAAAAGAAAAAAAGCACAGATACGCAGTATTTT	CASSPGLEKKKSTDTQYF
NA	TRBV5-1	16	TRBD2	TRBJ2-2	TGCGCCAGCAGCGACTGGACTAGCGGGGGGGCCGGGGAGCTGTTTTTT	CASSDWTSGGAGELFF
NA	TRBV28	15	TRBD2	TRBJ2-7	TGTGACAGCAGTTTTAGGGCGGGGGGGTCCTACGAGCAGTACTTC	CDSSFRAGGSYEQYF
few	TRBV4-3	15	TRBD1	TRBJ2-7	TGCGCCAGCAGCCAAGCAGGGGGCGCCCCCTACGAGCAGTACTTC	CASSQAGGAPYEQYF
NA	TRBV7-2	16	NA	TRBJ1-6	TGTGCCAGCAGCTTAGTCATGGGGCAGGGAAGTTCACCCCTCCACTTT	CASSLVMGQGSSPLHF
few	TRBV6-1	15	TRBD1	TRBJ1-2	TGTGCCAGCAGCCAGCGGGACAGGTACCATTATGGCTACACCTTC	CASSQRDRYHYGYTF
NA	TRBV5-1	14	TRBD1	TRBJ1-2	TGCGCCAGCAGCGACGAGACAGGGGTCTGGGGCTACATCTTC	CASSDETGVWGYIF
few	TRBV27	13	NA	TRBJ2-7	TGTGCCAGCAGTTTAGGGGTGACCTACGAGCAGTACTTC	CASSLGVTYEQYF
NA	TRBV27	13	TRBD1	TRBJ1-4	TGTGCCAGCTCCCTTGCAGGGGGTGAAAAACTGTTTTTT	CASSLAGGEKLFF
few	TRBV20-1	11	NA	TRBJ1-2	TGCAGTGCTTCGGGCCATGGGGGCTACACCTTC	CSASGHGGYTF
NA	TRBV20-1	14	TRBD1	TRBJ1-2	TGCAGTGCTCGAACCGGGACAGGGAACTATGGCTACACCTTC	CSARTGTGNYGYTF
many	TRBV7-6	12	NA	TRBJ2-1	TGTGCCAGCAGTTTGGCTCGCAATGAGCAGTTCTTC	CASSLARNEQFF
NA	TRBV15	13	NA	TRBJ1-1	TGTGCCACCAGCACGGGGGGTGGCACTGAAGCTTTCTTT	CATSTGGGTEAFF
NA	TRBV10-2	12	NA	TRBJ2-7	TGCGCCAGCGGAGATCCGGGACCCGAGCAGTACTTC	CASGDPGPEQYF
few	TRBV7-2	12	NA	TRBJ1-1	TGTGCCAGAGGAAAAGAGAACACTGAAGCTTTCTTT	CARGKENTEAFF
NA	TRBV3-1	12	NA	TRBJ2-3	TGTGCCAGCACCCAGGGCTCGGATACGCAGTATTTT	CASTQGSDTQYF
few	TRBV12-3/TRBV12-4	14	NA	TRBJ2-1	TGTGCCAGTCATCGGGCCCAGGGATACAATGAGCAGTTCTTC	CASHRAQGYNEQFF
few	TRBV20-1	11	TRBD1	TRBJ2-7	TGCAGTGCCCAGACAGGGTACGAGCAGTACTTC	CSAQTGYEQYF
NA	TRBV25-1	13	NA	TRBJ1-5	TGTGCCAGCAGCCGGGGCGGCAATCAGCCCCAGCATTTT	CASSRGGNQPQHF
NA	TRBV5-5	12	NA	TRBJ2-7	TGTGCCAGCAGTTTCGGGTTTGGCGAGCAGTACTTC	CASSFGFGEQYF
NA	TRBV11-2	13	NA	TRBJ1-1	TGTGCCAGCAGCTTAGTCTCGAACACTGAAGCTTTCTTT	CASSLVSNTEAFF
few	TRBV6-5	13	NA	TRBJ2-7	TGTGCCAGCAGTTATACCGGGACCTACGAGCAGTACTTC	CASSYTGTYEQYF
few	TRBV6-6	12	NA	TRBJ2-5	TGTGCCAGCAGTTACGGGCTGGGGGAGCCGTACTTC	CASSYGLGEPYF
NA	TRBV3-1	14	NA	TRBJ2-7	TGTGCCAGCAGCCATACCGAGCGAGGGGGGGAGCAGTACTTC	CASSHTERGGEQYF
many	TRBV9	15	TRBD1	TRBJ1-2	TGTGCCAGCAGCGCACGGACAGGGGGGAACTATGGCTACACCTTC	CASSARTGGNYGYTF
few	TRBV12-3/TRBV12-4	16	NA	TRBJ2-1	TGTGCCAGCAGTCAGGAGGGAGGGGGCTCCTACAATGAGCAGTTCTTC	CASSQEGGGSYNEQFF
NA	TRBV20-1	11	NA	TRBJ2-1	TGCAGTGCTAGTTTGGGTAATGAGCAGTTCTTC	CSASLGNEQFF
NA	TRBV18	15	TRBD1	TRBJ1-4	TGTGCCAGCTCACCAAGGACAGGAGTTAATGAAAAACTGTTTTTT	CASSPRTGVNEKLFF
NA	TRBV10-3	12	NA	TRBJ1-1	TGTGCCATCAGGGCACAGAACACTGAAGCTTTCTTT	CAIRAQNTEAFF
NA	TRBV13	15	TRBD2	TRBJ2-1	TGTGCCAGCAGCAAGGGACTAGCGGGGGACAATGAGCAGTTCTTC	CASSKGLAGDNEQFF
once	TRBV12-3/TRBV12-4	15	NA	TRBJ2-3	TGTGCCAGCACCAGTCGATTCGGAAGCACAGATACGCAGTATTTT	CASTSRFGSTDTQYF
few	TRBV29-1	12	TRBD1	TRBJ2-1	TGCAGCGTTCTGACAGGGGACAATGAGCAGTTCTTC	CSVLTGDNEQFF
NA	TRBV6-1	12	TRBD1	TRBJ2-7	TGTGCCAGCAGGGGGACAGGGAATTACCAGTACTTC	CASRGTGNYQYF
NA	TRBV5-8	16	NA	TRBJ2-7	TGTGCCAGCAGCTTGGCGAGGACTTTCTCCGGGGACGAGCAGTACTTC	CASSLARTFSGDEQYF
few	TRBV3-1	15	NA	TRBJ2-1	TGTGCCAGCAGCCGAGACTCGTCCTCCTACAATGAGCAGTTCTTC	CASSRDSSSYNEQFF
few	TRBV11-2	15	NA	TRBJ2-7	TGTGCCAGCAGCTTAGAGTTCAGTTACTCCTACGAGCAGTACTTC	CASSLEFSYSYEQYF
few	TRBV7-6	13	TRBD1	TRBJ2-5	TGTGCCAGCAGCCCGACAGGGTGGGAGACCCAGTACTTC	CASSPTGWETQYF
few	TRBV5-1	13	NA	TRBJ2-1	TGCGCCAGCAGCCTTGCAGGGTCGGATGAGCAGTTCTTC	CASSLAGSDEQFF
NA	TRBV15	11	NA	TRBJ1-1	TGTGCCACCGGGGAGGGCACTGAAGCTTTCTTT	CATGEGTEAFF